A single sample gave rise to the 11 T cell receptor beta chains below, sequenced in a study of cytotoxic CD8 clonotypes in ibrutinib-treated CLL. The repertoire was sequenced with immunoSEQ multiplex PCR; TCRdb's copy has only in-frame clones and lacks some. Found here are roughly 300,000 clones, about 72% of them singletons; the top ten hold 5.6%. Sequencing was performed on PBMCs, taken at disease progression, from a patient treated with ibrutinib. The source of these receptors is a human donor with chronic lymphocytic leukemia.

The CDR3 region is CASSLGLAGVGEQYF. The DNA of the CDR3 is TGTGCCAGCAGCTTAGGACTAGCGGGAGTAGGTGAGCAGTACTTC. The V call is TRBV11-2, the J call TRBJ2-7; TRBD2 agrees at 12 bases. The CDR3 runs to 15 residues. Per the germline V gene, CDR1 is SGHAT and CDR2 is FQNNGV. Germline trimming cut 1 base from V and 7 bases from J; bases unmatched to any gene: 5.

V and J are TRBV27 and TRBJ2-1; TRBD2 matches 14 bases. J was trimmed by 10 bases and V by 5 bases; bases with no gene match: 7. CDR1 MNHEY and CDR2 SMNVEV come from the germline V gene (reference sequence). The CDR3 loop spans 15 amino acids. CDR3 loop: CASSLTGLAGEEQFF. CDR3 bases: TGTGCCAGCAGTCTAACGGGACTAGCGGGAGAAGAGCAGTTCTTC.

J is TRBJ2-2 and V is TRBV7-6, with 8 bases aligning to TRBD1. The ends lost 3 bases at V and 5 bases at J; junction bases unmatched: 14. Germline loops: CDR1 SGHVS, CDR2 FNYEAQ. This CDR3 spans 18 amino acids. This chain's CDR3 is CASSFISGTGWKTGELFF. For the CDR3, the DNA is TGTGCCAGCAGCTTTATTTCCGGGACAGGCTGGAAGACCGGGGAGCTGTTTTTT. Full variable domain (outside the CDR3, taken from reference TRBV7-6 and TRBJ2-2): GAGVSQSPRYKVTKRGQDVALRCDPISGHVSLYWYRQALGQGPEFLTYFNYEAQQDKSGLPNDRFSAERPEGSISTLTIQRTEQRDSAMYRCASSFISGTGWKTGELFFGEGSRLTVL.

V gene TRBV15 combines with J gene TRBJ1-2; a weak D match, TRBD1 (6 bases). The CDR3 is 13 amino acids. V lost 0 bases, J lost 8 bases, and 10 bases lay in between. Germline V gene data show CDR1 as LNHNV and CDR2 as YYDKDF (reference sequence). Written as DNA, the CDR3 is TGTGCCACCAGCAGAGATAGGGGGTTGGGCTACACCTTC. It translates to CATSRDRGLGYTF.

The rearrangement links TRBV5-4 to TRBJ2-2; 7 nucleotides line up with TRBD2. CDR3 length equals 15 residues. Germline V lookup: CDR1 SGHNT, CDR2 YYREEE (reference sequence). J lost 10 bases, V lost 4 bases, and 13 bases had no gene match. CDR3 sequence (DNA): TGTGCCAGCAGCCCCCAGGGAGGGTGGGCAGAGGAGCTGTTTTTT. Protein product: CASSPQGGWAEELFF.

The rearrangement links TRBV27 to TRBJ1-5; 7 nucleotides line up with TRBD1. Germline V gene sequence: CDR1 MNHEY, CDR2 SMNVEV (reference sequence). The V gene end was trimmed by 3 bases and the J gene end by 6 bases; junction bases not matched to a gene: 5. The CDR3 spans 14 residues. The CDR3 nucleotides are TGTGCCAGCAGTTTGGCAGGGGGAGTTCAGCCCCAGCATTTT. This gives the protein CASSLAGGVQPQHF.

The chain carries TRBV11-2 and TRBJ2-7; D unresolved. CDR3 length: 13 amino acids. Germline CDR1 reads SGHAT; CDR2 reads FQNNGV. Trimming cost V 10 bases and J 7 bases, with 20 bases left between them. The CDR3 region has the DNA TGTGCCACCGCGGCATCTTCCGCGTGGGAGCAGTACTTC. Residues: CATAASSAWEQYF. Supplemented by reference TRBV11-2 and TRBJ2-7, the full variable domain reads EAGVAQSPRYKIIEKRQSVAFWCNPISGHATLYWYQQILGQGPKLLIQFQNNGVVDDSQLPKDRFSAERLKGVDSTLKIQPAKLEDSAVYLCATAASSAWEQYFGPGTRLTVT.

The chain is built from TRBV11-2 and TRBJ2-7, with D possibly TRBD2 on 5 matching bases. In germline, CDR1 is SGHAT, CDR2 FQNNGV. The CDR3 contains 12 residues. Trimming removed 8 bases at V and 0 bases at J, with 8 bases between. CDR3: CASSGISYEQYF. CDR3 DNA sequence: TGTGCCAGCTCGGGGATCTCCTACGAGCAGTACTTC.

The rearrangement uses TRBV4-3 and TRBJ2-5; unclear D gene. The CDR3 sequence is 14 residues long. Looked up from germline, CDR1 is LGHNA and CDR2 is YSLEER. V was clipped by 0 bases and J by 6 bases, with 11 bases between them. The CDR3 loop is CASSQDLRVKTQYF. In DNA, the CDR3 is TGCGCCAGCAGCCAAGATTTAAGGGTAAAGACCCAGTACTTC.

This rearrangement joins TRBV5-1 to TRBJ2-5; D unresolved. This CDR3 spans 13 amino acids. The ends were cut back, 0 bases at V and 3 bases at J, with 6 bases in the middle. The V gene's germline CDR1 is SGHRS and CDR2 YFSETQ. Written as DNA, the CDR3 is TGCGCCAGCAGCTTGGTGCCTGAAGAGACCCAGTACTTC. Protein: CASSLVPEETQYF.

The rearrangement joins TRBV18 to TRBJ2-5, with TRBD1 identical over 8 bases. Germline CDR1 is KGHSH and CDR2 is LQKENI. The CDR3 has 16 amino acids. The V gene end was trimmed by 2 bases and the J gene end by 3 bases; junction bases not matched to a gene: 8. Here the CDR3 reads CASSPIAGGLEETQYF. The CDR3 DNA reads TGTGCCAGCTCACCAATAGCAGGGGGCCTCGAAGAGACCCAGTACTTC.